This T cell receptor beta chain came from a study of blood T cell repertoires in COVID-19. About the study: COVID-19 samples, acute and convalescent, were from the United States, Italy and Spain. The cDNA or gDNA used as material had been derived from T cells, B-cell-depleted T cells, or PBMCs.

As handled by the study authors: The assay estimated nucleated cells by amplifying reference gene primers. This table comes from immunoSEQ multiplex PCR, and its TCRdb copy is limited to in-frame clones, with some not included. D and trimming were read from the DNA, whereas the V and J calls and clone size are those reported in that table. The sample holds about 80,000 clones, around 88% seen once. The CDR3 runs to 17 residues. Germline loops: CDR1 SEHNR, CDR2 FQNEAQ (reference sequence). The J segment lost 1 base and the V segment lost 2 bases, leaving 5 bases of the junction unmatched. Source material: peripheral blood. The chain employs TRBV7-9 and TRBJ2-3; TRBD2 matches 11 bases. This receptor was taken from a woman older than 75 with active or convalescent COVID-19. Written as DNA, the CDR3 is TGTGCCAGCAGCTTAAGGGCTAGCGGGGGGCGCACAGATACGCAGTATTTT. This encodes CASSLRASGGRTDTQYF.